The entry that follows covers one T cell receptor (beta chain) sequence. Original handling: Amplification of reference gene primers provided the estimated nucleated cell counts. The data were produced by immunoSEQ multiplex PCR, yet TCRdb's version contains in-frame clones alone and is incomplete. V, J and clone size are those of that table, while D and trimming were read from the DNA. The table lists some 140,000 clones, over 60% of them singletons. The data derive from a study of blood T cell repertoires in COVID-19. Study at large: Sites in the United States, Italy and Spain provided acute and convalescent COVID-19 samples.

CDR1 is SGHVS and CDR2 is FQNEAQ in the germline V gene. The CDR3 contains 13 residues. V was pared by 1 base and J by 8 bases, with 11 bases between. The J gene is TRBJ1-2, the V gene TRBV7-8; D is unresolved. Input material: peripheral blood. The source is a man at least 80 years old with acute or convalescent COVID-19. CDR3 nucleotides: TGTGCCAGCAGCTTAGTCGCGGGGAGAGGCTACACCTTC. Encoded protein: CASSLVAGRGYTF.